Shown below are 12 T cell receptor beta chains from a single sample sequenced in a study of T cell responses to AZD1222 COVID-19 vaccine. TCRdb's table, derived via immunoSEQ multiplex PCR, lists solely in-frame clones and lacks some. The sample lists approximately 130,000 clones, 92% occurring once. The sequences come from peripheral blood, collected 28 days after the second AZD1222 dose. The receptors shown here come from an adult who received the AZD1222 COVID-19 vaccine.

The CDR3 region has the DNA TGTGCCAGCGCTACGTACGGGGGGGAGAACAATGAGCAGTTCTTC. This encodes CASATYGGENNEQFF. The gene calls are TRBV11-3 and TRBJ2-1, with 8 bases identical to TRBD2. V shed 8 bases and J 5 bases; nucleotides not matched to a gene: 11. The length of the CDR3 is 15 residues. Germline CDR1 is SGHNT and CDR2 is YENEEA.

The rearrangement links TRBV5-1 to TRBJ2-2, with D maybe TRBD1 (5 bases). V lost 0 bases and J lost 1, with 13 bases in between. This CDR3 comprises 17 residues. CDR1 SGHRS and CDR2 YFSETQ come from the germline V gene. In nucleotides, the CDR3 is TGCGCCAGCAGCTTGGAACAGGCCCAGCTGAACACCGGGGAGCTGTTTTTT. Protein product: CASSLEQAQLNTGELFF.

The rearrangement uses TRBV25-1 and TRBJ1-3; D is unclear. This CDR3 region has 16 residues. Trimming pared 1 base from V and 1 base from J, leaving 11 bases between. CDR1 is MGHDK and CDR2 is SYGVNS in the germline V gene. The CDR3 reads CASSESAARSGNTIYF. The CDR3 nucleotides read TGTGCCAGCAGTGAATCCGCCGCTCGGTCTGGAAACACCATATATTTT.

J is TRBJ1-1 and V is TRBV18; unclear D gene. CDR3 length equals 12 residues. V was cut by 3 bases and J by 4 bases, with 6 bases left in between. Germline V gene sequence: CDR1 KGHSH, CDR2 LQKENI. The CDR3 is CASSPLGTEAFF. CDR3 bases: TGTGCCAGCTCACCGCTAGGCACTGAAGCTTTCTTT.

The chain has TRBV25-1 and TRBJ1-2, with TRBD1 matching over 7 bases. The trim removed 5 bases at V and 8 bases at J, leaving 8 bases unmatched. Germline assignment: CDR1 MGHDK and CDR2 SYGVNS. This CDR3 has 13 amino acids. The CDR3 DNA is TGTGCCAGCAGTTACCGGGACAGAGTCGGCTACACCTTC. It yields the protein CASSYRDRVGYTF.

J is TRBJ2-7 and V is TRBV6-6; D gene ambiguous. V lost 0 bases and J lost 5, with 11 bases in between. Looked up from germline, CDR1 is MNHNY and CDR2 is SVGAGI (reference sequence). The CDR3 consists of 14 residues. CDR3 region: CASSYSTTTDEQYF. The DNA of the CDR3 is TGTGCCAGCAGTTACTCGACGACCACCGACGAGCAGTACTTC.

The chain has TRBV9 and TRBJ1-1; 7 positions match TRBD1. This CDR3 region has 15 residues. Germline V gives CDR1 SGDLS, CDR2 YYNGEE. V shed 2 bases and J 2 bases; nucleotides not matched to a gene: 6. CDR3 region: CASSVTGRENTEAFF. CDR3 DNA sequence: TGTGCCAGCAGCGTGACAGGGAGGGAAAACACTGAAGCTTTCTTT.

The chain uses TRBV18 and TRBJ1-2; perhaps TRBD1 as D (5 bases). Germline lookup yields CDR1 KGHSH and CDR2 LQKENI. The CDR3 has 12 amino acids. V lost 6 bases and J lost 2, with 7 bases in between. CDR3 protein: CASSGDNYGYTF. The DNA of the CDR3 is TGTGCCAGCTCGGGGGACAACTATGGCTACACCTTC.

This clone was counted a single time. The J gene is TRBJ2-2, the V gene TRBV19; 10 nucleotides match TRBD2. This CDR3 comprises 13 residues. Germline CDR1 is LNHDA and CDR2 is SQIVND (reference sequence). V lost 7 bases to trimming and J lost 8 bases; unmatched junction nucleotides: 4. CDR3 in amino acids: CASTLAGAGELFF. CDR3 nucleotides: TGTGCCAGTACGCTAGCGGGAGCGGGGGAGCTGTTTTTT.

This clone was found a few times. J is TRBJ1-2 and V is TRBV11-2; the D is unclear. This CDR3 has 10 residues. CDR1 and CDR2 from the germline V gene are SGHAT and FQNNGV. The DNA for the CDR3 is TGTGAGCTGGGCCACGAGGGCTACACCTTC. It yields the protein CELGHEGYTF.

The sample holds one count of this clone. V usage is TRBV2 and J usage is TRBJ1-1; 7 bases are shared with TRBD1. This CDR3 contains 12 residues. V shed 5 bases, J shed 11 bases, and the junction held 8 bases outside the gene matches. Germline lookup yields CDR1 SNHLY and CDR2 FYNNEI. The CDR3 DNA is TGTGCCAGCAGTCAACGACAGGGAGGGGCTTTCTTT. Amino acids: CASSQRQGGAFF.

This clone was counted a single time. This rearrangement joins TRBV30 to TRBJ1-1, with D maybe TRBD1 (6 bases). Germline CDR1 reads GTSNPN; CDR2 reads SVGIG (reference sequence). This CDR3 comprises 12 residues. The V and J ends lost 7 bases and 6 bases respectively, with 15 bases between them. The CDR3 DNA reads TGTGCCTTCAGGGGCGCTGGGGCTGAAGCTTTCTTT. Translation: CAFRGAGAEAFF.